This T cell receptor beta chain is drawn from a study of human T cells and chemical hapten exposure. Study details: On about 2 cm by about 2 cm of upper inner arm skin, sensitization was performed with 2% DPC. Patients, chiefly female, had alopecia areata, totalis or universalis.

TCRdb used MiXCR to reprocess the RACE reads, holding one entry per CDR3 protein. This table has 150,000 to 200,000 distinct CDR3 sequences, approximately 14% appearing once. Germline lookup yields CDR1 SGDLS and CDR2 YYNGEE. The CDR3 loop spans 14 amino acids. V was trimmed by 4 bases and J by 9 bases, leaving 17 bases between them. As to time point: patch test 1, 2 weeks after DPC sensitization. Treatment defined: therapeutic diphenylcyclopropenone sensitization with weekly scalp DPC. This TCR was sampled from a woman aged 30 to 39 with alopecia areata. Some clones in this sample may be carry-over from other donors' samples. This sample comprised whole blood, obtained in connection with sensitization to the hapten diphenylcyclopropenone (DPC). V gene TRBV9 combines with J gene TRBJ2-1; unclear D gene. DNA of the CDR3: TGTGCCAGCAGCCCCCGCGATCTGGTCTCTGAGCAGTTCTTC. This translates into CASSPRDLVSEQFF.